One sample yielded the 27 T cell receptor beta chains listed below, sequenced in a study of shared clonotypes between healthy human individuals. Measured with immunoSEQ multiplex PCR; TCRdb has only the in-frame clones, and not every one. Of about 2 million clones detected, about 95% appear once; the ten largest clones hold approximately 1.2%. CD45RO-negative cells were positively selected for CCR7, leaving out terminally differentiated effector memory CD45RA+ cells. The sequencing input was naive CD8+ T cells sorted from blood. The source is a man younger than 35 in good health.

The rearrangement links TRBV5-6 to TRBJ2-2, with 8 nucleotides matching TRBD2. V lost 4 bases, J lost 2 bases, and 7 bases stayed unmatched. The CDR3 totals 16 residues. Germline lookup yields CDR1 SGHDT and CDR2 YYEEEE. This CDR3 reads CASSPSGSVNTGELFF. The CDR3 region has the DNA TGTGCCAGCAGCCCGAGCGGGAGCGTTAACACCGGGGAGCTGTTTTTT.

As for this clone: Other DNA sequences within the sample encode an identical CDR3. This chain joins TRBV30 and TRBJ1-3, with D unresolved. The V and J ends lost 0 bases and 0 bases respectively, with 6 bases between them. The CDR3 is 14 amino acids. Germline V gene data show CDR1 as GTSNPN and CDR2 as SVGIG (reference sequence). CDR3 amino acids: CAWSVGNSGNTIYF. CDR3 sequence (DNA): TGTGCCTGGAGTGTGGGCAACTCTGGAAACACCATATATTTT. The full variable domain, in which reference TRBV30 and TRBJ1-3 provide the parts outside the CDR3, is SQTIHQWPATLVQPVGSPLSLECTVEGTSNPNLYWYRQAAGRGLQLLFYSVGIGQISSEVPQNLSASRPQDRQFILSSKKLLLSDSGFYLCAWSVGNSGNTIYFGEGSWLTVV.

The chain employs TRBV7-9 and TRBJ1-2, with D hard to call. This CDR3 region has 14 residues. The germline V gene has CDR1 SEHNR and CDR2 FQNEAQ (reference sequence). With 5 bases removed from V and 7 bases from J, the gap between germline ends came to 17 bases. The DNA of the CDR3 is TGTGCCAGCAGCCTGAAGGGCCTCGAAACTGGCTACACCTTC. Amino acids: CASSLKGLETGYTF.

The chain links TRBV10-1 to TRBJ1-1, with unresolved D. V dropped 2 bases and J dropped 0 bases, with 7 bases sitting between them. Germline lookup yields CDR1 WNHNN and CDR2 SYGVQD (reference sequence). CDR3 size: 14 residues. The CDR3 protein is CASSETGMNTEAFF. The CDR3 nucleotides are TGCGCCAGCAGTGAGACGGGAATGAACACTGAAGCTTTCTTT.

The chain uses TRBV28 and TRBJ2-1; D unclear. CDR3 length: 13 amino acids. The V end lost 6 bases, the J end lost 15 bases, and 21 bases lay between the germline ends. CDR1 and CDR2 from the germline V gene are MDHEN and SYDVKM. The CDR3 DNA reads TGTGCCAGCAGCGGCCGGAGCGTAGCTGATTGGTTCTTC. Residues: CASSGRSVADWFF.

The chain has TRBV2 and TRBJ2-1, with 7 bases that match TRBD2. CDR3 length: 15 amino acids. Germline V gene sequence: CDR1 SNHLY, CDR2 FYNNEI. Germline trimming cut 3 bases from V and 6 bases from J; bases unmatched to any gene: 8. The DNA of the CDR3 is TGTGCCAGCAGTGAGGTGGGAGGGCCTGGCAATGAGCAGTTCTTC. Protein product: CASSEVGGPGNEQFF.

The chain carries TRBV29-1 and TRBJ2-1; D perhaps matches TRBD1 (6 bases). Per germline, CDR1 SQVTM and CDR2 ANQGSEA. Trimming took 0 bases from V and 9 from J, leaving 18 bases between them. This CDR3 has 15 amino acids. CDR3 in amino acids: CSVEDGDKGNGEQFF. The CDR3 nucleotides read TGCAGCGTTGAAGATGGGGACAAGGGTAATGGTGAGCAGTTCTTC.

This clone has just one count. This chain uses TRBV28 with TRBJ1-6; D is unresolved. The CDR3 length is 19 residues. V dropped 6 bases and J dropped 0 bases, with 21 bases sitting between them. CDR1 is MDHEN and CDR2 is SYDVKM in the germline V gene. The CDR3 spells CASRRNYRRVSSYNSPLHF. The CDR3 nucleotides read TGTGCCAGCAGGAGGAACTACCGACGCGTTAGCTCCTATAATTCACCCCTCCACTTT.

The DNA of the CDR3 is TGTGCCAGCTCACCATGGGCAGACAGGGGCCACACAGATACGCAGTATTTT. This translates into CASSPWADRGHTDTQYF. The chain is built from TRBV18 and TRBJ2-3; TRBD1 matches 8 bases. CDR3 length: 17 amino acids. From germline, CDR1 is KGHSH and CDR2 LQKENI. Trimming cost V 2 bases and J 2 bases; bases outside gene matches: 9.

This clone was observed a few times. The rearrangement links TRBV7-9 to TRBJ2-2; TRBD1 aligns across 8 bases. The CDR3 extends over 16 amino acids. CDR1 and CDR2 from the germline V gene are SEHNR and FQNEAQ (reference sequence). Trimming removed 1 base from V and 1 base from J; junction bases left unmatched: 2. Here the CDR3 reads CASSLEGTGNTGELFF. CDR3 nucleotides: TGTGCCAGCAGCTTAGAAGGGACAGGGAACACCGGGGAGCTGTTTTTT. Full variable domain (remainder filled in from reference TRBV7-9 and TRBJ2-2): DTGVSQNPRHKITKRGQNVTFRCDPISEHNRLYWYRQTLGQGPEFLTYFQNEAQLEKSRLLSDRFSAERPKGSFSTLEIQRTEQGDSAMYLCASSLEGTGNTGELFFGEGSRLTVL.

In DNA, the CDR3 is TGCGCCAGCAGCCAAGTTCCAGCAGAATACACAGATACGCAGTATTTT. Encoded protein: CASSQVPAEYTDTQYF. The chain employs TRBV4-1 and TRBJ2-3; D is unclear. CDR3 size: 16 residues. The V and J ends lost 1 base and 2 bases respectively, with 13 bases between them. The germline CDR1 and CDR2 sequences are MGHRA and YSYEKL.

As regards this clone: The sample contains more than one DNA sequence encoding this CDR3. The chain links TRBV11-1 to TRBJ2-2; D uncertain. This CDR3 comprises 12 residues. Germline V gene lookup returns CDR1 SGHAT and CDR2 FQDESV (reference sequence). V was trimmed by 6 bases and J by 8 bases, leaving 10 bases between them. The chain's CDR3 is CASSLGSGELFF. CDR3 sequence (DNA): TGTGCCAGCAGTCTCGGATCGGGGGAGCTGTTTTTT.

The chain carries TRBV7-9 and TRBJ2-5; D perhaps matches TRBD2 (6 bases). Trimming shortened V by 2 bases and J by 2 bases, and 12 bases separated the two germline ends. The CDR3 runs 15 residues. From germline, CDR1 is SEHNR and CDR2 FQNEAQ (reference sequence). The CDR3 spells CASSLPGLGQETQYF. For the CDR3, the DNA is TGTGCCAGCAGCTTACCGGGACTTGGGCAAGAGACCCAGTACTTC.

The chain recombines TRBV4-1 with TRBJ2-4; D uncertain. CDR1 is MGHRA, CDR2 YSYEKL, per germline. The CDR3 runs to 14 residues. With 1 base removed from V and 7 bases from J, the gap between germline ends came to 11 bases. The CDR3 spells CASSQGSSANIQYF. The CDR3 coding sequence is TGCGCCAGCAGCCAAGGGTCCAGCGCGAACATTCAGTACTTC.

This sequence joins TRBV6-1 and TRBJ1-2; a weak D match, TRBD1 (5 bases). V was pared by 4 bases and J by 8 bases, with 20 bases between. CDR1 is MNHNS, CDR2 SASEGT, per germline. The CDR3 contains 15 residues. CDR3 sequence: CASSGERGSLKGYTF. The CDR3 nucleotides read TGTGCCAGCAGTGGTGAGAGGGGCTCCCTTAAAGGCTACACCTTC.

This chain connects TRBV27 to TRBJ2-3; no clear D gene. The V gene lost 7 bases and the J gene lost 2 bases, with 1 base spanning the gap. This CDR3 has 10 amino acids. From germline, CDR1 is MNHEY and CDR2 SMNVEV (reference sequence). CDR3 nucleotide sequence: TGTGCCAGCACCACAGATACGCAGTATTTT. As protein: CASTTDTQYF.

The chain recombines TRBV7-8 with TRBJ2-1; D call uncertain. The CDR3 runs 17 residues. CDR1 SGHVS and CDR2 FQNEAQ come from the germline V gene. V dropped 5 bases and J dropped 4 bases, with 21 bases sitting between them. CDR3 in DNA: TGTGCCAGCAGCCTCCCCCAGGACCTTGTAGGTTACAATGAGCAGTTCTTC. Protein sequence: CASSLPQDLVGYNEQFF.

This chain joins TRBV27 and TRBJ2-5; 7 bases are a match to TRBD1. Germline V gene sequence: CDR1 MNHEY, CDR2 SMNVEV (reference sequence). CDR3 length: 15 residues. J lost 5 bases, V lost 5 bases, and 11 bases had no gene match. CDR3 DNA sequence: TGTGCCAGCAGTACAAACCCAGGGGGTTCGGAGACCCAGTACTTC. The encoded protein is CASSTNPGGSETQYF.

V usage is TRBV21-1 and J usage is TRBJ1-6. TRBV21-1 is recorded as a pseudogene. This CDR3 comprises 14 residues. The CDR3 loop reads CASSKEGGVSPLHF. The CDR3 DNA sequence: TGTGCCAGCAGCAAAGAGGGCGGGGTTTCACCCCTCCACTTT.

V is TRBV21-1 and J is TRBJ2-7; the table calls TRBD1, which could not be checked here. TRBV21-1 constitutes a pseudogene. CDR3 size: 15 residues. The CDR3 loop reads CASSKAINRAYEQYF. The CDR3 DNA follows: TGTGCCAGCAGCAAAGCGATTAACAGAGCCTACGAGCAGTACTTC.

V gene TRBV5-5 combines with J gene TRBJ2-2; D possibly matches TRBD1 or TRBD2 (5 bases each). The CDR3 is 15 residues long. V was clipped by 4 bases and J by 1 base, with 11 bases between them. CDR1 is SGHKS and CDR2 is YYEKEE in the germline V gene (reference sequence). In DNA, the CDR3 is TGTGCCAGCAGCCTCGGGACCCTGAACACCGGGGAGCTGTTTTTT. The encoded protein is CASSLGTLNTGELFF.

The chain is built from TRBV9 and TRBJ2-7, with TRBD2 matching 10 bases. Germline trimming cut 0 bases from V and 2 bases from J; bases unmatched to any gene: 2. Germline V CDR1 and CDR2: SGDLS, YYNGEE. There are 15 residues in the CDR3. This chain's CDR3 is CASSVESGRAYEQYF. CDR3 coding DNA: TGTGCCAGCAGCGTAGAGAGCGGGAGGGCCTACGAGCAGTACTTC.

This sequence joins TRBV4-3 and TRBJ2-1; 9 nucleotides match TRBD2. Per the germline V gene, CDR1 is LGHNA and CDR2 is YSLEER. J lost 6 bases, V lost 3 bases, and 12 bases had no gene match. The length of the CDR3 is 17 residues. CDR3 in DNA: TGCGCCAGCAGCCAGCTGGTAGCGGGAGAATTTAGCAATGAGCAGTTCTTC. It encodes CASSQLVAGEFSNEQFF.

As DNA, the CDR3 is TGTGCCAGCAGCTTCCCCTCACTAGCGGCGAACACCGGGGAGCTGTTTTTT. Encoded protein: CASSFPSLAANTGELFF. This chain joins TRBV7-9 and TRBJ2-2; 8 bases are shared with TRBD2. This CDR3 is 17 amino acids long. After removal of 3 bases from V and 0 bases from J, the junction contained 6 bases not matched to a gene. Germline V gene data show CDR1 as SEHNR and CDR2 as FQNEAQ (reference sequence).

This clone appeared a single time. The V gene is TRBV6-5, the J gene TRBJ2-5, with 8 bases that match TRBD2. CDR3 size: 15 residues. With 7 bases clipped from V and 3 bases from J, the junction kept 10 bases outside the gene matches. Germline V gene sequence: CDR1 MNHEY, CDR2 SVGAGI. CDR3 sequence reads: CASTTLAGGKETQYF. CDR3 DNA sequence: TGTGCCAGCACCACCCTTGCGGGGGGAAAAGAGACCCAGTACTTC.

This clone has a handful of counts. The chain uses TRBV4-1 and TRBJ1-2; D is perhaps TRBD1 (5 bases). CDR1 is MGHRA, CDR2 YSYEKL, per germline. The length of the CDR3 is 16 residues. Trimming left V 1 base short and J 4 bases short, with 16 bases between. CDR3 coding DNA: TGCGCCAGCAGCCAAGTTGGGACGACTTGGGGCTATGGCTACACCTTC. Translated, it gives CASSQVGTTWGYGYTF.

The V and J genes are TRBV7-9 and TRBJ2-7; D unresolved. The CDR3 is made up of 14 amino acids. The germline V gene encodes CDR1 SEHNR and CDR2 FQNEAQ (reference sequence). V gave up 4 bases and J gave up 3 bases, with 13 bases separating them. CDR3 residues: CASSSLPGHYEQYF. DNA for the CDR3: TGTGCCAGCAGCTCTCTCCCGGGCCACTACGAGCAGTACTTC. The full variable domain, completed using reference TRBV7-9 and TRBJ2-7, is DTGVSQNPRHKITKRGQNVTFRCDPISEHNRLYWYRQTLGQGPEFLTYFQNEAQLEKSRLLSDRFSAERPKGSFSTLEIQRTEQGDSAMYLCASSSLPGHYEQYFGPGTRLTVT.